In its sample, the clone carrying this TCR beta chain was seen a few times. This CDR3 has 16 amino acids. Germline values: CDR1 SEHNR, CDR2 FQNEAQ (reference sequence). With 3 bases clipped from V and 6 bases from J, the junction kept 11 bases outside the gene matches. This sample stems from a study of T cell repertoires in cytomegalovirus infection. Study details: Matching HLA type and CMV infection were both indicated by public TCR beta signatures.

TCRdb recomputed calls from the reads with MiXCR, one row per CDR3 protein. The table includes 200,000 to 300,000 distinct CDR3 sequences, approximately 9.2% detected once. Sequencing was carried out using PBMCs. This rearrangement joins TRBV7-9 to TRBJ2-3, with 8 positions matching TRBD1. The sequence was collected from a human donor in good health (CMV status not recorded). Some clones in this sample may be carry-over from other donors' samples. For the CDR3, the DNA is TGTGCCAGCAGCTTCGACCCAGGGGGCAGGGGCGATACGCAGTATTTT. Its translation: CASSFDPGGRGDTQYF.